This T cell receptor (beta chain) emerged from a study of identical twins. Study-wide points: In monozygotic twins, models underestimated the sharing of out-of-frame TCR alpha.

One entry per CDR3 protein results from TCRdb running MiXCR on the 5' RACE reads. In the table there are about 1.7 million distinct CDR3 sequences, less than 35% of which are singletons. Germline CDR1 and CDR2: DFQATT and SNEGSKA (reference sequence). V lost 6 bases to trimming and J lost 4 bases; unmatched junction nucleotides: 11. This CDR3 comprises 16 residues. With regard to this clonotype: Its target is not known.

The sequence derives from a newborn girl in good health. The chain links TRBV20-1 to TRBJ2-1, with TRBD2 identical over 11 bases. Sequencing was done on a sample of cord blood. The DNA for the CDR3 is TGCAGTGCGCCAAATCGGCTAGCGGGAGGATACAATGAGCAGTTCTTC. It translates to CSAPNRLAGGYNEQFF.